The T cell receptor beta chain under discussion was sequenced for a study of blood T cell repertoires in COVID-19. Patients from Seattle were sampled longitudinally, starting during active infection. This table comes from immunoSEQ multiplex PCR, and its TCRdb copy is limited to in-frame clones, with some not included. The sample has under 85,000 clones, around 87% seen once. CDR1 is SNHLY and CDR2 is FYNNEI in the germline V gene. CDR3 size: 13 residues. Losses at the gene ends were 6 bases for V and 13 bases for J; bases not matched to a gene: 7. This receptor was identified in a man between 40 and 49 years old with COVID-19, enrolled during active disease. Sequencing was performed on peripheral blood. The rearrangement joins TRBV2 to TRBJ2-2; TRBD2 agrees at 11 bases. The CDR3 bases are TGTGCCAGCAGGGAACTAGCGGGGGCTGCGCTGTTTTTT. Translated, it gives CASRELAGAALFF.